What follows is one T cell receptor (beta chain) and its context. The entry originates in a study of CD8 T cells in Susac syndrome. The authors carried out high-throughput sequencing of TCR beta. They applied it to CD8+ and CD4+ T cells obtained from blood. V lost 1 base, J lost 5 bases, and 9 bases lay in between. The CDR3 has 15 residues. The germline V gene has CDR1 SEHNR and CDR2 FQNEAQ (reference sequence). Roughly 0.45 to 1 ug RNA was reverse transcribed with random hexamers. The method of amplification for TCR beta CDR3 was immunoSEQ multiplex PCR, covering 54 Vbeta and 13 Jbeta. TCRdb reprocessed the immunoSEQ multiplex PCR reads via MiXCR and lists one record per CDR3 protein. The sample contains 110,000 or so distinct CDR3 sequences, less than 95% of which appear only once.

This clonotype was obtained from a human donor in good health. The specimen was CD4+ T cells from PBMCs. This chain uses TRBV7-9 with TRBJ1-6; D might be TRBD1 (6 bases). As DNA, the CDR3 is TGTGCCAGCAGCTTAGGACAGGTGGATAATTCACCCCTCCACTTT. It is translated as CASSLGQVDNSPLHF.